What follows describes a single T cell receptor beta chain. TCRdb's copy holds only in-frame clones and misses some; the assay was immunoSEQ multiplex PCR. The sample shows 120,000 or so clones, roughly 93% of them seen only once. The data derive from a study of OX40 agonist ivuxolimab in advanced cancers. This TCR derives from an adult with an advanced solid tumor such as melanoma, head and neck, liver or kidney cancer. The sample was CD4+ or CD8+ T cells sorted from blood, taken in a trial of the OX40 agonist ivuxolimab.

CDR3 loop: CASSRGGPYGYTF. The DNA for the CDR3 is TGTGCCAGCAGTCGAGGGGGGCCATATGGCTACACCTTC. The gene calls are TRBV6-5 and TRBJ1-2, with TRBD1 as a possible D gene (6 bases). This CDR3 has 13 amino acids. Germline V gene data show CDR1 as MNHEY and CDR2 as SVGAGI. V was trimmed by 5 bases and J by 5 bases, leaving 12 bases between them.